A selection of T cell receptor beta chains follows, all from one sample in a study of cytomegalovirus exposure and HLA in healthy donors. The protocol was immunoSEQ multiplex PCR, while the TCRdb copy is restricted to in-frame clones and leaves out a portion. The sample lists about 82,000 clones; roughly 80% were seen once. Source material: PBMCs. The receptors come from a man between 50 and 59 years old in good health and CMV-seronegative. Both conserved end residues are part of each CDR3. Fields, in order: J gene, V gene, clone size, D gene, CDR3 length, CDR3 DNA, CDR3 protein. A D gene is named only where the DNA matches it firmly. Clone size, where shown, is once, few, many, or a class for clones that have expanded.

J: TRBJ1-6
V: TRBV28
size: .
D: TRBD1
length: 13
DNA: TGTGCCAGCACGGCAGGGGGCGGATCACCCCTCCACTTT
CDR3: CASTAGGGSPLHF

J: TRBJ2-2
V: TRBV29-1
size: .
D: .
length: 14
DNA: TGCAGCGTTGATCGGGGATCGGACACCGGGGAGCTGTTTTTT
CDR3: CSVDRGSDTGELFF

J: TRBJ2-2
V: TRBV10-3
size: .
D: .
length: 15
DNA: TGTGCCATCAGTGAGTCGTCAGGGGAATCAGGGGAGCTGTTTTTT
CDR3: CAISESSGESGELFF

J: TRBJ2-3
V: TRBV4-2
size: .
D: TRBD2
length: 16
DNA: TGTGCCAGCAGCCAAGACGGCGGGGGAATCACAGATACGCAGTATTTT
CDR3: CASSQDGGGITDTQYF

J: TRBJ2-7
V: TRBV7-5
size: .
D: .
length: 16
DNA: TGTGTCAGAAGCTCAGAGGGACAACAAGGCCTATACGAGCAGTACTTC
CDR3: CVRSSEGQQGLYEQYF

J: TRBJ2-3
V: TRBV5-1
size: .
D: .
length: 15
DNA: TGCGCCAGCAGCTTCCTTGGCAGGAGCACAGATACGCAGTATTTT
CDR3: CASSFLGRSTDTQYF

J: TRBJ1-4
V: TRBV9
size: .
D: .
length: 14
DNA: TGTGCCAGCAGCGTAGCAGGGTCGATTGAAAAACTGTTTTTT
CDR3: CASSVAGSIEKLFF

J: TRBJ1-6
V: TRBV30
size: .
D: .
length: 13
DNA: TGTGCCTGGAGGGAGGCGCTAGGAACACCCCTCCACTTT
CDR3: CAWREALGTPLHF

J: TRBJ2-3
V: TRBV5-6
size: .
D: TRBD1
length: 16
DNA: TGTGCCAGCAGCTTAGGTGAAGGGACAGGCACAGATACGCAGTATTTT
CDR3: CASSLGEGTGTDTQYF

J: TRBJ1-1
V: TRBV11-2
size: .
D: .
length: 16
DNA: TGTGCCAGCAGCTTAGGGTCGGGACTAGAGAACACTGAAGCTTTCTTT
CDR3: CASSLGSGLENTEAFF

J: TRBJ2-5
V: TRBV2
size: .
D: TRBD2
length: 14
DNA: TGTGCCAGCACCCGGACTAGCGGAAAAGAGACCCAGTACTTC
CDR3: CASTRTSGKETQYF

J: TRBJ1-6
V: TRBV30
size: .
D: TRBD1
length: 14
DNA: TGTGCCTGGAGTGGGACAGGGGAGTCATCACCCCTCCACTTT
CDR3: CAWSGTGESSPLHF

J: TRBJ2-3
V: TRBV19
size: .
D: .
length: 15
DNA: TGTGCCAGTAGTATCTCGGGGTACGAGTCGGATACGCAGTATTTT
CDR3: CASSISGYESDTQYF

J: TRBJ1-2
V: TRBV5-1
size: .
D: TRBD1
length: 16
DNA: TGCGCCAGCAGCGCGGATGCGGGACAGGGTCACGGTGGCTACACCTTC
CDR3: CASSADAGQGHGGYTF

J: TRBJ2-2
V: TRBV2
size: .
D: .
length: 13
DNA: TGTGCCAGCAGGCGGACAGAAACCGGGGAGCTGTTTTTT
CDR3: CASRRTETGELFF

J: TRBJ1-4
V: TRBV2
size: many
D: .
length: 13
DNA: TGTGCCAGCAACTCGGGGAACCCTGAAAAACTGTTTTTT
CDR3: CASNSGNPEKLFF

J: TRBJ1-1
V: TRBV12-5
size: few
D: .
length: 14
DNA: TGTGCTAGTGGTCCACAGGGTGGGAACACTGAAGCTTTCTTT
CDR3: CASGPQGGNTEAFF

J: TRBJ2-6
V: TRBV19
size: .
D: .
length: 14
DNA: TGTGCCAGTAGATTGGGCCAGGGAGCCAACGTCCTGACTTTC
CDR3: CASRLGQGANVLTF

J: TRBJ1-3
V: TRBV6-5
size: .
D: .
length: 13
DNA: TGTGCCAGCGGTACAGGGTCAGGAAACACCATATATTTT
CDR3: CASGTGSGNTIYF

J: TRBJ2-2
V: TRBV2
size: .
D: .
length: 14
DNA: TGTGCCAGCAGTGTGCGAGGGGGCACCGGGGAGCTGTTTTTT
CDR3: CASSVRGGTGELFF

J: TRBJ2-7
V: TRBV14
size: .
D: TRBD1
length: 14
DNA: TGTGCCAGCAGCCCTTACCTTACAGGGGACGAGCAGTACTTC
CDR3: CASSPYLTGDEQYF

J: TRBJ1-2
V: TRBV9
size: .
D: TRBD1
length: 15
DNA: TGTGCCAGCAGCGCCCGACAGGGGGCTGGCCATGGCTACACCTTC
CDR3: CASSARQGAGHGYTF

J: TRBJ2-7
V: TRBV28
size: .
D: .
length: 14
DNA: TGTGCCAGCAGAAGACAGGTCAGCTCCTACGAGCAGTACTTC
CDR3: CASRRQVSSYEQYF

J: TRBJ1-5
V: TRBV11-1
size: .
D: TRBD1
length: 15
DNA: TGTGCCAGCAGCTTAGGACAGGGCAACAATCAGCCCCAGCATTTT
CDR3: CASSLGQGNNQPQHF

J: TRBJ2-7
V: TRBV15
size: .
D: .
length: 14
DNA: TGTGCCACCAGCAGAGGTCAAGGGGACAACGAGCAGTACTTC
CDR3: CATSRGQGDNEQYF